The subject of this entry is one T cell receptor beta chain. What it binds is not known. Germline is not matched at one junction end, which may reflect a read error. Germline values: CDR1 SEHNR, CDR2 FQNEAQ (reference sequence). CDR3 length: 16 residues. Prepared libraries of TCR beta cDNA carried unique molecular identifiers. With about 0.9 to 11 million T cells as the source, roughly 0.5 million cDNA molecules resulted. Using its own MiXCR run on the PCR reads, TCRdb lists one record per CDR3 protein. The table has roughly 800,000 distinct CDR3 sequences, about half seen once. The sample belongs to a study of post-analysis software for immune sequencing data. Study overall: Disease trajectories encompassed relapsing-remitting, secondary progressive and progressive-relapsing multiple sclerosis. Study-wide points: Patients had higher frequencies than controls of about five TRBV segments, including TRBV5-6, TRBV5-1 and TRBV20-1. Normalized Chao1 diversity in multiple sclerosis patients fell significantly below that of controls.

This sequence joins TRBV7-9 and TRBJ1-2, with no clear D. Sample: blood. This sequence was found in a girl under 18 with multiple sclerosis. The CDR3 coding sequence is TGTGCCAGCAGCCCGCCCAAAATAGCCGAAAGGAATGGCTGCACCTTC. Translated: CASSPPKIAERNGCTF. Using reference TRBV7-9 and TRBJ1-2 for the parts outside the CDR3, the full variable domain is DTGVSQNPRHKITKRGQNVTFRCDPISEHNRLYWYRQTLGQGPEFLTYFQNEAQLEKSRLLSDRFSAERPKGSFSTLEIQRTEQGDSAMYLCASSPPKIAERNGCTFGSGTRLTVV.